This section outlines one T cell receptor (beta chain) sequence together with its context. Its antigen remains unidentified. The source of the sample is a study of T-cell reconstitution after alpha-beta-depleted transplantation in children. Study-wide results and limits: Surviving thymic progenitors and recipient T cells were the source of high TCRbeta diversity at day 60 in some patients. Counts and diversity of T cells one year after transplant came mostly from newly produced T cells.

Unique molecular identifiers tagged the TCRbeta library. TCRdb analysed the PCR reads with MiXCR anew, one entry per CDR3 protein. The table lists around 700,000 distinct CDR3 sequences, 13% of them singletons. V was pared by 0 bases and J by 2 bases, with 11 bases of the junction left unmatched. The germline CDR1 and CDR2 sequences are LNHNV and YYDKDF (reference sequence). The CDR3 sequence is 18 residues long. The sequences come from PBMCs, collected before TCRalphabeta/CD19-depleted stem cell transplant. This chain uses TRBV15 with TRBJ2-7; TRBD2 aligns across 9 bases. This receptor was identified in a girl aged 2 to 9 with congenital amegakaryocytic thrombocytopenia, due to receive a stem cell transplant. CDR3 loop: CATSRDRGLAGSTYEQYF. In nucleotides, the CDR3 is TGTGCCACCAGCAGAGATCGAGGGCTAGCGGGATCAACCTACGAGCAGTACTTC. The variable domain in full, completed from reference TRBV15 and TRBJ2-7, reads DAMVIQNPRYQVTQFGKPVTLSCSQTLNHNVMYWYQQKSSQAPKLLFHYYDKDFNNEADTPDNFQSRRPNTSFCFLDIRSPGLGDTAMYLCATSRDRGLAGSTYEQYFGPGTRLTVT.